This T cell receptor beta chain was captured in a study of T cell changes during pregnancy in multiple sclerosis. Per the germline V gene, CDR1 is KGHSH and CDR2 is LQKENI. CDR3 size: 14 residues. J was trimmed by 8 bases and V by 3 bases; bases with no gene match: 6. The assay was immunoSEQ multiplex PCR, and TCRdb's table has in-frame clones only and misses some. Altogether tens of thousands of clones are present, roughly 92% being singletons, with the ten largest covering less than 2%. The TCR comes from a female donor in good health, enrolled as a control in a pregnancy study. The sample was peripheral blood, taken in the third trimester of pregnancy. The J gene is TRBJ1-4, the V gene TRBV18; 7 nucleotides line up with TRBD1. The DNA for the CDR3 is TGTGCCAGCTCACCGCGGGACAGAAACGAAAAACTGTTTTTT. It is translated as CASSPRDRNEKLFF.